This T cell receptor beta chain comes out of a study of T cell responses to AZD1222 COVID-19 vaccine. Data came from immunoSEQ multiplex PCR; TCRdb stores just in-frame clones and leaves some out. Found here are 70,000 to 95,000 clones, more than 85% of them singletons; the top ten hold around 8%. Turning to this clone: Antigen unknown.

Findings of the study overall: Reports indicate that nearly half of spike-specific TCRs are directed at unmutated variant regions. Repertoire sampling was restricted to post-peak T cell response timepoints. It was only a handful of AZD1222 recipients who were seropositive at baseline.

This receptor was taken from an adult who received the AZD1222 COVID-19 vaccine. Material: peripheral blood, obtained 28 days after the second AZD1222 dose.

The CDR3 sequence: CASSWGQGGDTQYF. The DNA for the CDR3 is TGTGCCAGCAGCTGGGGACAGGGAGGAGATACGCAGTATTTT. J is TRBJ2-3 and V is TRBV7-3; 9 nucleotides line up with TRBD1. V lost 4 bases to trimming and J lost 5 bases; unmatched junction nucleotides: 4. Germline V lookup: CDR1 SGHTA, CDR2 FQGTGA. The CDR3 runs to 14 residues.